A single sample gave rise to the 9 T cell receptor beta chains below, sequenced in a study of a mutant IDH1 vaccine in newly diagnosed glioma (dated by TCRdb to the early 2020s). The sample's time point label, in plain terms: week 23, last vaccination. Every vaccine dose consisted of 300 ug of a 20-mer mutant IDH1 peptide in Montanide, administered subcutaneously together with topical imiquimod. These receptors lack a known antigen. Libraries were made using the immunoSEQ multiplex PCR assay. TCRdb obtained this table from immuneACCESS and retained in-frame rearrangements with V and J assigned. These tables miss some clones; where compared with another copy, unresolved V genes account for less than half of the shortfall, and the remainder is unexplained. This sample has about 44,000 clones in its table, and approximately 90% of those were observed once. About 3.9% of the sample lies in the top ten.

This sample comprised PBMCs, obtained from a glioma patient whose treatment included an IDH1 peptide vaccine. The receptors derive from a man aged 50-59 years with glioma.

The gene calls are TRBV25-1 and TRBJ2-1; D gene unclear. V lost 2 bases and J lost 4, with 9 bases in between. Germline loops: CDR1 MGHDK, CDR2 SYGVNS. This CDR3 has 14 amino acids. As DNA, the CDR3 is TGTGCCAGCAGTGAACAGGAGTCTTACAATGAGCAGTTCTTC. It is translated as CASSEQESYNEQFF.

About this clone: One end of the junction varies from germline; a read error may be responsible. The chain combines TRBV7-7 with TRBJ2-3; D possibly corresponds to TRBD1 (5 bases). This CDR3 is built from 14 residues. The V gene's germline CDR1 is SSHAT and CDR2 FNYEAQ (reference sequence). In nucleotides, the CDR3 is TGTGCTAGCAGCTTAGGTCCAGGGACAGATACGCAGTATTTT. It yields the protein CASSLGPGTDTQYF. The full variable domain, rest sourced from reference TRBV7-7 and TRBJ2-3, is GAGVSQSPRYKVTKRGQDVTLRCDPISSHATLYWYQQALGQGPEFLTYFNYEAQPDKSGLPSDRFSAERPEGSISTLTIQRTEQRDSAMYRCASSLGPGTDTQYFGPGTRLTVL.

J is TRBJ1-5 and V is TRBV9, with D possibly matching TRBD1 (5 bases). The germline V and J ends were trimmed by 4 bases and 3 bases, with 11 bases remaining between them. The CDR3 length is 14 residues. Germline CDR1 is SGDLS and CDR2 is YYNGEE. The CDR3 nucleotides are TGTGCCAGCAGCCGGGGAGGGACCAATCAGCCCCAGCATTTT. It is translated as CASSRGGTNQPQHF. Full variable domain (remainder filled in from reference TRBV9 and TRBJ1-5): DSGVTQTPKHLITATGQRVTLRCSPRSGDLSVYWYQQSLDQGLQFLIQYYNGEERAKGNILERFSAQQFPDLHSELNLSSLELGDSALYFCASSRGGTNQPQHFGDGTRLSIL.

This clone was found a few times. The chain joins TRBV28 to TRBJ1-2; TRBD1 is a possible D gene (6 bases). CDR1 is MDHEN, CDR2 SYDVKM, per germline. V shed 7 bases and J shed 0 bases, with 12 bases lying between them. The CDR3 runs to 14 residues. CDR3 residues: CASIPGGANYGYTF. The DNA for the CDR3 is TGTGCCAGCATTCCGGGGGGCGCTAACTATGGCTACACCTTC.

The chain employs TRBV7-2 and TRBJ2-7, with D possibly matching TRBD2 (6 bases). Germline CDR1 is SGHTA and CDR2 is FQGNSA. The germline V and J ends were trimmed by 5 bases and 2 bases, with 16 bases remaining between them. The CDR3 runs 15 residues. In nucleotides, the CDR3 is TGTGCCAGCAGCCAATCACTAGCTCACCCCTACGAGCAGTACTTC. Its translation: CASSQSLAHPYEQYF.

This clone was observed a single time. In DNA, the CDR3 is TGCAGCGTTGAGGGGACTAGCGCGAAGGATACGCAGTATTTT. Its protein product is CSVEGTSAKDTQYF. This sequence joins TRBV29-1 and TRBJ2-3, with TRBD2 identical over 10 bases. Germline CDR1 is SQVTM and CDR2 is ANQGSEA. The CDR3 covers 14 residues. The J segment lost 6 bases and the V segment lost 3 bases, leaving 6 bases of the junction unmatched.

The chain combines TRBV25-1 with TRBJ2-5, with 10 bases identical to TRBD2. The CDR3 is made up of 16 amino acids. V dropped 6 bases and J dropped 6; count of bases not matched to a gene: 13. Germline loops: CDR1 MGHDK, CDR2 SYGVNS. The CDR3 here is CASSPSSSGSTKTQYF. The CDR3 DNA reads TGTGCCAGCAGCCCCTCCTCTAGCGGGAGTACAAAGACCCAGTACTTC.

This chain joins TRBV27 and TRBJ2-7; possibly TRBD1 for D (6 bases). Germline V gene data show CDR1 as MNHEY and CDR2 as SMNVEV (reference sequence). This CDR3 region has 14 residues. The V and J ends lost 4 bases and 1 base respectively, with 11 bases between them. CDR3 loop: CASSSETGSYEQYF. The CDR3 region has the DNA TGTGCCAGCAGTTCCGAGACAGGTTCCTACGAGCAGTACTTC.

As DNA, the CDR3 is TGTGCCAGCAGCCAAGATCCGGGGGGACCAGGGGGCCGGGTGTTTTTT. Residues: CASSQDPGGPGGRVFF. The chain carries TRBV4-2 and TRBJ2-2; weak D call: TRBD1 (8 bases). Germline V gene lookup returns CDR1 LGHNA and CDR2 YNFKEQ. V was pared by 0 bases and J by 15 bases, with 23 bases between. The CDR3 extends over 16 amino acids.